Listed here are 27 T cell receptor beta chains from one sample, sequenced in a study of low-dose radiotherapy and immunotherapy resistance in tumors. First-strand cDNA relied on TRAV- and TRBV-specific primers spanning alpha and beta chains. TCRs were amplified for around 21 PCR cycles with a constant-region primer and V-primer adapter. TCRdb processed the reads anew with MiXCR; each CDR3 protein has one entry. The repertoire holds 40,000 or so distinct CDR3 sequences, with roughly 28% as singletons. Time point given: before trial treatment. Sequencing was performed on PBMCs, taken before treatment. Receptors originate from a male donor with gallbladder cancer.

This clonotype was found many times. This sequence joins TRBV3-1 and TRBJ2-7; 8 bases match TRBD1. The V and J ends lost 3 bases and 3 bases, in that order; junction bases with no gene match: 7. Germline CDR1 and CDR2: LGHDT and YNNKEL (reference sequence). The CDR3 spans 15 residues. The DNA for the CDR3 is TGTGCCAGCAGCCATTTCGGACAGGGAGTCTACGAGCAGTACTTC. Encoded protein: CASSHFGQGVYEQYF.

Ten or more counts support this clonotype. The rearrangement uses TRBV2 and TRBJ2-6; D gene ambiguous. The CDR3 runs to 14 residues. Trimming shortened V by 6 bases and J by 0 bases, and 6 bases separated the two germline ends. Germline lookup yields CDR1 SNHLY and CDR2 FYNNEI. The CDR3 DNA reads TGTGCCAGCAGCCCAGCCTCTGGGGCCAACGTCCTGACTTTC. As protein: CASSPASGANVLTF. The whole variable domain, filled in from reference TRBV2 and TRBJ2-6, reads EPEVTQTPSHQVTQMGQEVILRCVPISNHLYFYWYRQILGQKVEFLVSFYNNEISEKSEIFDDQFSVERPDGSNFTLKIRSTKLEDSAMYFCASSPASGANVLTFGAGSRLTVL.

This clonotype was seen repeatedly, ten times or more. The gene calls are TRBV20-1 and TRBJ1-1; D ambiguous. The CDR3 contains 12 residues. Germline-derived CDR1 and CDR2 are DFQATT and SNEGSKA (reference sequence). The CDR3 sequence: CTPPPQNTEAFF. The CDR3 DNA reads TGCACCCCCCCGCCCCAGAACACTGAAGCTTTCTTT.

This clonotype was counted many times. The V call is TRBV6-6, the J call TRBJ1-4; possible D gene TRBD1, 5 bases. Germline CDR1 and CDR2: MNHNY and SVGAGI (reference sequence). Deletions cut 9 bases from V and 5 bases from J, with 16 bases between. The length of the CDR3 is 14 residues. The CDR3 coding sequence is TGTGCCAGTTTCTTGGGCCAGGGAAATGAAAAACTGTTTTTT. This gives the protein CASFLGQGNEKLFF.

This clonotype was detected ten times or more. The chain employs TRBV20-1 and TRBJ2-1, with a tentative D call TRBD2 (6 bases). The V gene's germline CDR1 is DFQATT and CDR2 SNEGSKA (reference sequence). Trimming pared 3 bases from V and 5 bases from J, leaving 14 bases between. The CDR3 has 14 amino acids. CDR3 sequence: CSASGDWKNNEQFF. CDR3 DNA sequence: TGCAGTGCTAGCGGGGACTGGAAGAACAATGAGCAGTTCTTC.

Ten or more counts support this clonotype. This chain joins TRBV27 and TRBJ1-3; D remains ambiguous. Germline assignment: CDR1 MNHEY and CDR2 SMNVEV (reference sequence). Trimming cost V 2 bases and J 2 bases, with 13 bases left between them. CDR3 length: 16 residues. CDR3: CASSLLPVGPGNTIYF. The CDR3 DNA is TGTGCCAGCAGTTTACTCCCGGTCGGGCCTGGAAACACCATATATTTT.

This clonotype was detected ten times or more. The rearrangement uses TRBV27 and TRBJ2-2; tentative D call: TRBD2 (5 bases). The V gene lost 5 bases and the J gene lost 6 bases, with 13 bases spanning the gap. This CDR3 has 14 amino acids. Germline CDR1 reads MNHEY; CDR2 reads SMNVEV (reference sequence). The CDR3 is CASSPLGLAGELFF. Written as DNA, the CDR3 is TGTGCCAGCAGTCCCCTCGGACTGGCCGGGGAGCTGTTTTTT.

This clonotype was counted many times. This sequence joins TRBV5-4 and TRBJ2-5, with TRBD2 matching over 7 bases. The germline gives CDR1 SGHNT, CDR2 YYREEE (reference sequence). The CDR3 spans 16 residues. V trimming: 0 bases; J trimming: 4 bases; junction bases outside the gene matches: 9. CDR3 region: CASSLGLAPLGETQYF. The CDR3 DNA is TGTGCCAGCAGCTTGGGACTAGCCCCCTTGGGAGAGACCCAGTACTTC.

Ten or more counts support this clonotype. V and J are TRBV19 and TRBJ2-1; no clear D gene. The V end was cut by 2 bases, the J end by 2 bases, with 10 bases between. The CDR3 has 15 amino acids. Germline assignment: CDR1 LNHDA and CDR2 SQIVND (reference sequence). CDR3 in amino acids: CASSISSNPYNEQFF. DNA of the CDR3: TGTGCCAGTAGTATATCATCTAACCCCTACAATGAGCAGTTCTTC. Full variable domain (remainder filled in from reference TRBV19 and TRBJ2-1): DGGITQSPKYLFRKEGQNVTLSCEQNLNHDAMYWYRQDPGQGLRLIYYSQIVNDFQKGDIAEGYSVSREKKESFPLTVTSAQKNPTAFYLCASSISSNPYNEQFFGPGTRLTVL.

This clonotype was seen repeatedly, ten times or more. This chain joins TRBV14 and TRBJ2-3; unclear D gene. Germline values: CDR1 SGHDN, CDR2 FVKESK. The CDR3 length is 13 residues. V was clipped by 2 bases and J by 5 bases, with 8 bases between them. CDR3 sequence: CASSQMVGDTQYF. The DNA of the CDR3 is TGTGCCAGCAGCCAAATGGTTGGAGATACGCAGTATTTT.

At least ten counts were recorded for this clonotype. The chain is built from TRBV19 and TRBJ2-7; D might be TRBD2 (5 bases). V shed 0 bases and J shed 1 base, with 7 bases lying between them. The CDR3 extends over 14 amino acids. The V gene's germline CDR1 is LNHDA and CDR2 SQIVND (reference sequence). The CDR3 spells CASSIDRGSYEQYF. The CDR3 DNA follows: TGTGCCAGTAGTATAGATCGGGGATCCTACGAGCAGTACTTC.

This clonotype has a single count. A far larger clone is a single base away, which makes a read error likely. This chain uses TRBV16 with TRBJ2-1; D remains unclear. Trimming shortened V by 4 bases and J by 8 bases, and 21 bases separated the two germline ends. The CDR3 is 16 amino acids. Germline V gene data show CDR1 as KGHSY and CDR2 as FQNENV. CDR3 residues: CASSLLVTFQGHEQFF. CDR3 nucleotides: TGTGCCAGCAGCCTCCTAGTGACTTTCCAAGGCCATGAGCAGTTCTTC. The full variable domain, its missing parts supplied by reference TRBV16 and TRBJ2-1, is GEEVAQTPKHLVRGEGQKAKLYCAPIKGHSYVFWYQQVLKNEFKFLISFQNENVFDETGMPKERFSAKCLPNSPCSLEIQATKLEDSAVYFCASSLLVTFQGHEQFFGPGTRLTVL.

This clonotype was detected ten times or more. The chain links TRBV4-2 to TRBJ2-7; the match to TRBD1 covers 7 bases. Trimming took 4 bases from V and 5 from J; bases not matched to a gene: 11. This CDR3 contains 15 residues. CDR1 is LGHNA and CDR2 is YNFKEQ in the germline V gene. CDR3 in DNA: TGTGCCAGCAGCCCCTGGTCCAGGGGGTCAGACGAGCAGTACTTC. It codes for CASSPWSRGSDEQYF.

This clonotype was seen repeatedly, ten times or more. The J gene is TRBJ2-3, the V gene TRBV6-2 or TRBV6-3; 7 bases map to TRBD2. There are 13 residues in the CDR3. Germline-derived CDR1 and CDR2 are MNHEY and SVGEGT. V was clipped by 10 bases and J by 5 bases; unmatched bases: 9. The CDR3 loop reads CATLLAPRDTQYF. As DNA, the CDR3 is TGTGCCACCCTACTAGCGCCAAGAGATACGCAGTATTTT.

This clonotype showed up many times. In nucleotides, the CDR3 is TGCGCCAGCAGCTCCCAGGCGGCGGGGACCAACACCGGGGAGCTGTTTTTT. Residues: CASSSQAAGTNTGELFF. This chain joins TRBV5-1 and TRBJ2-2, with D tentatively TRBD2 (6 bases). Germline V gene lookup returns CDR1 SGHRS and CDR2 YFSETQ. Trimming pared 3 bases from V and 2 bases from J, leaving 17 bases between. The CDR3 runs to 17 residues.

The sample holds many counts of this clonotype. This chain links TRBV2 with TRBJ2-7; perhaps TRBD1 as D (5 bases). There are 14 residues in the CDR3. The germline V and J ends were trimmed by 0 bases and 4 bases, with 10 bases remaining between them. Germline V CDR1 and CDR2: SNHLY, FYNNEI. The chain's CDR3 is CASSEAQGVYEQYF. CDR3 in DNA: TGTGCCAGCAGTGAAGCTCAGGGCGTGTACGAGCAGTACTTC.

V usage is TRBV28 and J usage is TRBJ2-1, with TRBD1 identical over 9 bases. Germline V gene data show CDR1 as MDHEN and CDR2 as SYDVKM. The V segment lost 4 bases and the J segment 7 bases; nucleotides outside the gene matches: 11. This CDR3 has 16 amino acids. CDR3 sequence reads: CASSSSGTGHGNEQFF. The CDR3 DNA reads TGTGCCAGCAGTTCTTCCGGGACAGGGCACGGGAATGAGCAGTTCTTC.

The chain joins TRBV2 to TRBJ1-1; 7 bases agree with TRBD1. Trimming at V came to 8 bases and at J to 8 bases, leaving 14 bases not matched to a gene. The CDR3 runs to 14 residues. CDR1 SNHLY and CDR2 FYNNEI come from the germline V gene. The CDR3 spells CASQRDSGNREAFF. The CDR3 nucleotides are TGTGCCAGCCAGCGGGACAGCGGCAACCGGGAAGCTTTCTTT.

This clonotype was recorded a few times. CDR3 residues: CASSILPLALQETQYF. The CDR3 bases are TGTGCCAGCAGCATATTACCGCTAGCTCTCCAAGAGACCCAGTACTTC. This rearrangement joins TRBV4-2 to TRBJ2-5, with D maybe TRBD2 (5 bases). From germline, CDR1 is LGHNA and CDR2 YNFKEQ. The CDR3 runs 16 residues. Trimming stripped 5 bases from V and 1 base from J, with 17 bases between.

In its sample, this clonotype was seen many times. The V call is TRBV7-2, the J call TRBJ2-7; 8 bases map to TRBD1. The germline V gene has CDR1 SGHTA and CDR2 FQGNSA. This CDR3 contains 16 residues. J was trimmed by 3 bases and V by 2 bases; bases with no gene match: 9. CDR3 nucleotides: TGTGCCAGCAGCTTACCGTTCGACAGGGGCGGCTACGAGCAGTACTTC. Translating it yields CASSLPFDRGGYEQYF.

This clonotype is medium-sized in the sample. The chain joins TRBV28 to TRBJ1-1; D gene uncertain. This CDR3 spans 12 amino acids. Germline lookup yields CDR1 MDHEN and CDR2 SYDVKM. V shed 8 bases and J shed 3 bases, with 10 bases lying between them. The CDR3 coding sequence is TGTGCCAGCTCCCGAGGGTACACTGAAGCTTTCTTT. Translated, it gives CASSRGYTEAFF.

This clonotype has a handful of counts. The gene calls are TRBV4-2 and TRBJ2-1; the match to TRBD2 covers 8 bases. V was clipped by 4 bases and J by 4 bases; unmatched bases: 15. CDR3 length equals 18 residues. Germline V gives CDR1 LGHNA, CDR2 YNFKEQ. The CDR3 DNA reads as TGTGCCAGCAGCCTCTCTGCTAGGGCGGGAGGCTCATACAATGAGCAGTTCTTC. Its translation is CASSLSARAGGSYNEQFF.

This clonotype was recorded at least ten times. The V call is TRBV20-1, the J call TRBJ2-1; 12 bases are shared with TRBD2. V was pared by 6 bases and J by 3 bases, with 6 bases of the junction left unmatched. Germline V gene sequence: CDR1 DFQATT, CDR2 SNEGSKA (reference sequence). This CDR3 contains 15 residues. The CDR3 reads CSADGLAGFYNEQFF. As DNA, the CDR3 is TGCAGTGCGGATGGACTAGCGGGATTCTACAATGAGCAGTTCTTC.

In its sample, this clonotype was seen a few times. J is TRBJ2-1 and V is TRBV3-1; D is undetermined. This CDR3 spans 15 amino acids. CDR1 LGHDT and CDR2 YNNKEL come from the germline V gene (reference sequence). Trimming took 4 bases from V and 1 from J, leaving 11 bases between them. Written as DNA, the CDR3 is TGTGCCAGCAGCCCCTCCGGAACATCCTACAATGAGCAGTTCTTC. Its translation: CASSPSGTSYNEQFF.

Worth noting for this clonotype: A far larger clone is just one base off, so this is likely a read error. V usage is TRBV5-6 and J usage is TRBJ2-4; 12 nucleotides agree with TRBD2. CDR3 length: 20 residues. With 4 bases clipped from V and 13 bases from J, the junction kept 27 bases outside the gene matches. The germline gives CDR1 SGHDT, CDR2 YYEEEE. The CDR3 protein is CASSGGLAGQVGYSYNEQYF. In nucleotides, the CDR3 is TGTGCCAGCAGCGGGGGACTAGCGGGTCAAGTCGGCTACTCCTACAATGAGCAGTACTTC.

The genes are TRBV29-1 and TRBJ2-7; D is uncertain. The CDR3 is 11 amino acids. Germline values: CDR1 SQVTM, CDR2 ANQGSEA. Trimming took 4 bases from V and 0 from J, leaving 4 bases between them. CDR3 sequence: CSVGFSYEQYF. CDR3 in DNA: TGCAGCGTTGGCTTCTCCTACGAGCAGTACTTC.

Ten or more counts support this clonotype. This rearrangement joins TRBV18 to TRBJ2-1; D perhaps matches TRBD2 (6 bases). The CDR3 runs 12 residues. Germline V gives CDR1 KGHSH, CDR2 LQKENI. The ends were cut back, 5 bases at V and 6 bases at J, with 8 bases in the middle. The CDR3 nucleotides are TGTGCCAGCTCAGCGGGGAGCAATGAGCAGTTCTTC. It yields the protein CASSAGSNEQFF. Together with reference TRBV18 and TRBJ2-1, the CDR3 gives the full variable domain: NAGVMQNPRHLVRRRGQEARLRCSPMKGHSHVYWYRQLPEEGLKFMVYLQKENIIDESGMPKERFSAEFPKEGPSILRIQQVVRGDSAAYFCASSAGSNEQFFGPGTRLTVL.